This T cell receptor (beta chain) comes out of a study of OX40 agonist ivuxolimab in advanced cancers. Regarding the research as a whole: Ivuxolimab, which targeted the costimulatory receptor OX40 (CD134), was an agonistic, fully human IgG2 monoclonal antibody. Intravenous ivuxolimab was administered to patients every 2 weeks at six dose levels: 0.01, 0.1, 0.3, 1.5, 3 and 10 mg/kg. Patients were allowed to have had prior anti-PD-1, anti-PD-L1 or anti-CTLA-4 therapy, and about 40% of the dose-escalation patients had been treated with checkpoint inhibitors. Three dose-escalation patients achieved partial responses, one with hepatocellular carcinoma and two with cutaneous melanoma. The paper covers the monotherapy dose-escalation part of the phase I ivuxolimab trial, which included N ≈ 57 patients. The dose-escalation cohort was around 84% male with a mean age of approximately 60 years, ranging from 23 to 79. Of the 50 to 55 dose-escalation patients, hepatocellular carcinoma was present in approximately 20, melanoma in around 15, renal cell carcinoma in 9 and head and neck cancer in 9. The point of sequencing TCRbeta in the periphery was to test whether ivuxolimab changed TCR sequence diversity and drove clonal T-cell expansion. Results and caveats for the whole study, not just this receptor: Low levels of normalized T-cell clonal expansion were also seen in some patients who did not respond. Clonal expansion of both CD4+ and CD8+ blood T cells was observed from baseline to week 6 at doses 0.1 to 3.0 mg/kg. In the 0.1-3.0 mg/kg groups, partial responders had among the lowest normalized peripheral clonal expansion, particularly in CD8+ T cells. After ivuxolimab, more expanded clones were found on average in CD8+ T cells than in CD4+ T cells. The antigen specificity of the clonally expanded peripheral T cells was not determined.

V sheds 5 bases and J sheds 9 bases, leaving 12 bases between their ends. The germline V gene supplies CDR1 ENHRY and CDR2 SYGVKD. The CDR3 runs 12 amino acids, cysteine and phenylalanine included. This entry keeps only the CDR3 DNA: 36 bases, framed from base 1. About this clone itself: The antigen it recognizes is unknown. No base-level quality is on record; no much larger clone is a single base apart.

Genomic DNA was extracted from sorted cells for sequencing of the TCRbeta CDR3 region. The immunoSEQ Assay was used to sequence the TCRbeta CDR3 regions. TCRdb took this table from immuneACCESS and kept in-frame rearrangements with V and J called. Such tables lack part of the clones; where checked against another copy, unresolved V genes explain under half of the gap, and the rest is unexplained. Present in this sample are about 75,000 clones, about 85% of which were seen just once. About a sixth of the sample comes from the top ten. The trial excluded patients who had a history of autoimmune disease or were on systemic immunosuppression. Peripheral blood for TCR sequencing was drawn from every dose cohort at baseline, at cycle 4 day 1 and at cycle 7 day 1. The samples were drawn from a first-in-human, open-label, multicenter phase I dose-escalation trial of ivuxolimab. Adults with locally advanced or metastatic melanoma, renal cell carcinoma, hepatocellular carcinoma or head and neck squamous cell carcinoma were enrolled in the trial. Before TCR sequencing, CD4+ and CD8+ T cells were separately sorted from peripheral blood.

The specimen was CD4+ or CD8+ T cells sorted from blood, collected in a trial of the OX40 agonist ivuxolimab. The clonotype was recovered from an adult with an advanced solid tumor such as melanoma, head and neck, liver or kidney cancer. Recombination linked TRBV10-3 to TRBJ2-3; the D gene is not confidently resolved. The nucleotide sequence is TGTGCCATCAGTCGCGACCCATACACGCAGTATTTT. This is translated as CAISRDPYTQYF.